Reported below is one T cell receptor (beta chain). Antigen: not known. The CDR3 extends over 14 amino acids. V trimming: 5 bases; J trimming: 3 bases; junction bases outside the gene matches: 7. The germline CDR1 and CDR2 sequences are SQVTM and ANQGSEA. This entry belongs to a study of human T cells and chemical hapten exposure. Described time point: patch test 3, about 24 weeks after DPC sensitization. Treatment: therapeutic diphenylcyclopropenone sensitization with weekly scalp DPC. General study points: Relative to control repertoires, expanded TCRs gave rise to significantly more large CDR3 similarity clusters.

Library preparation tagged each individual cDNA molecule with a unique molecular identifier. Using its own MiXCR run on the RACE reads, TCRdb lists one record per CDR3 protein. The repertoire holds around 110,000 distinct CDR3 sequences, with roughly 10% as singletons. The receptor comes from a woman aged 45-60 years with alopecia areata. Some clones in this sample may be carry-over from other donors' samples. The material was whole blood, obtained in connection with sensitization to the hapten diphenylcyclopropenone (DPC). This chain connects TRBV29-1 to TRBJ2-4; the match to TRBD1 covers 7 bases. Here the CDR3 reads CSVKNQGVKNIQYF. In DNA form, the CDR3 reads TGCAGCGTTAAAAATCAGGGGGTCAAAAACATTCAGTACTTC.